What follows are 18 T cell receptor beta chains derived from one specimen sequenced in a study of response to subunit inactivated influenza vaccine. TCRdb re-analysed the RT-PCR reads in MiXCR, keeping a single row per CDR3 protein. The sample carries 860,000 or so distinct CDR3 sequences, 20% to 25% recorded once. The sample consisted of PBMCs from blood, taken around 5 days after vaccination. These receptors were collected from a man aged 50-59 years who received an inactivated influenza vaccine.

This clonotype was detected only once. The junction departs from germline at one end; a sequencing error may be responsible. The DNA for the CDR3 is TGCAGTGCTATCTACAGTCCTAATGAAAAGCTGTTTTTT. Translating it yields CSAIYSPNEKLFF. The chain joins TRBV20-1 to TRBJ1-4; the D is unclear. This CDR3 is built from 13 residues. The germline CDR1 and CDR2 sequences are DFQATT and SNEGSKA (reference sequence).

J is TRBJ2-7 and V is TRBV4-3; D may be TRBD1 or TRBD2 (5 bases each). The V and J ends lost 5 bases and 6 bases respectively, with 14 bases between them. The germline V gene encodes CDR1 LGHNA and CDR2 YSLEER. CDR3 length: 13 residues. CDR3 loop: CASSGTLVSEQYF. CDR3 DNA sequence: TGCGCCAGCAGCGGGACCCTCGTAAGCGAGCAGTACTTC.

The chain employs TRBV2 and TRBJ2-1; 14 nucleotides line up with TRBD2. CDR3 length: 16 amino acids. V lost 4 bases, J lost 5 bases, and 4 bases stayed unmatched. From germline, CDR1 is SNHLY and CDR2 FYNNEI. The CDR3 nucleotides are TGTGCCAGCAGTGGGACTAGCGGGGGGAGGAACAATGAGCAGTTCTTC. It is translated as CASSGTSGGRNNEQFF.

This clonotype was seen a handful of times. This chain connects TRBV5-1 to TRBJ1-1; D not resolved. The V gene lost 4 bases and the J gene lost 1 base, with 14 bases spanning the gap. CDR3 size: 15 residues. From germline, CDR1 is SGHRS and CDR2 YFSETQ. Here the CDR3 DNA reads TGCGCCAGCAGCAAGGCTGGGTCCGGGAACACTGAAGCTTTCTTT. This translates into CASSKAGSGNTEAFF.

This clonotype has just a few counts. The chain joins TRBV4-2 to TRBJ2-7, with 12 bases matching TRBD2. V dropped 0 bases and J dropped 7; count of bases not matched to a gene: 13. CDR3 length: 18 residues. Germline lookup yields CDR1 LGHNA and CDR2 YNFKEQ. This chain's CDR3 is CASSQERGASGRAGEQYF. For the CDR3, the DNA is TGTGCCAGCAGCCAAGAAAGAGGGGCTAGCGGGAGGGCCGGTGAGCAGTACTTC.

The CDR3 DNA reads as TGTGCCAGCAGCCGCGGCGGAGGACGGGAATACAATGAGCAGTTCTTC. It yields the protein CASSRGGGREYNEQFF. The rearrangement links TRBV7-6 to TRBJ2-1, with TRBD2 as a possible D gene (5 bases). Germline V gene lookup returns CDR1 SGHVS and CDR2 FNYEAQ. Trimming pared 5 bases from V and 4 bases from J, leaving 18 bases between. The CDR3 has 16 amino acids.

The rearrangement joins TRBV6-1 to TRBJ1-5; 7 nucleotides align to TRBD1. Germline V lookup: CDR1 MNHNS, CDR2 SASEGT. V was clipped by 6 bases and J by 5 bases; unmatched bases: 10. This CDR3 comprises 15 residues. In nucleotides, the CDR3 is TGTGCCAGCAGCCCATTACAGGGGCCGCATCAGCCCCAGCATTTT. Amino acids: CASSPLQGPHQPQHF.

The V and J genes are TRBV6-1 and TRBJ2-7; the D gene is possibly TRBD1 (5 bases). Per germline, CDR1 MNHNS and CDR2 SASEGT. Trimming removed 1 base from V and 3 bases from J, with 10 bases in between. CDR3 length equals 14 residues. Here the CDR3 reads CASSEGAGYYEQYF. The CDR3 region has the DNA TGTGCCAGCAGTGAAGGAGCAGGGTACTACGAGCAGTACTTC.

This clonotype was detected only a few times. The chain employs TRBV12-3 or TRBV12-4 and TRBJ2-3; the match to TRBD1 covers 9 bases. The CDR3 has 15 residues. V dropped 8 bases and J dropped 0; count of bases not matched to a gene: 6. CDR3 sequence (DNA): TGTGCCAGCGCCGACAGGGGGATAAGCACAGATACGCAGTATTTT. It encodes CASADRGISTDTQYF.

This chain connects TRBV7-9 to TRBJ2-1; D might be TRBD2 (6 bases). Deletions cut 7 bases from V and 6 bases from J, with 22 bases between. The V gene's germline CDR1 is SEHNR and CDR2 FQNEAQ (reference sequence). The CDR3 runs 16 residues. The DNA of the CDR3 is TGTGCCAGCATCCGCGGCGGCGGGGTTTCTGTCAATGAGCAGTTCTTC. Residues: CASIRGGGVSVNEQFF.

The chain joins TRBV28 to TRBJ1-5; D is undetermined. The germline V gene encodes CDR1 MDHEN and CDR2 SYDVKM. The CDR3 totals 14 residues. V was clipped by 7 bases and J by 1 base, with 11 bases between them. CDR3 sequence reads: CASTTPGSNQPQHF. CDR3 bases: TGTGCCAGCACCACTCCTGGAAGCAATCAGCCCCAGCATTTT.

This clonotype has just a few counts. CDR3 nucleotide sequence: TGCAGTGCTAGAACGCGGTCCTACGAGCAGTACTTC. Amino acids: CSARTRSYEQYF. The chain joins TRBV20-1 to TRBJ2-7; no firm D call. V was pared by 2 bases and J by 1 base, with 6 bases between. CDR1 and CDR2 from the germline V gene are DFQATT and SNEGSKA (reference sequence). CDR3 length equals 12 residues.

Note on this clonotype: One end of the junction fails to match germline, which may point to a read error. The gene calls are TRBV4-2 and TRBJ2-7; 9 bases fit TRBD1. The CDR3 spans 18 residues. CDR1 LGHNA and CDR2 YNFKEQ come from the germline V gene. CDR3 DNA sequence: TGTGCCAGCAGCCAAGACCCCGACAGGGGGATAATAGCCTACGAGCACTACTTC. Encoded protein: CASSQDPDRGIIAYEHYF.

The chain joins TRBV7-2 to TRBJ2-3; 7 nucleotides agree with TRBD2. This CDR3 is built from 23 residues. V lost 3 bases, J lost 1 base, and 28 bases stayed unmatched. Germline CDR1 is SGHTA and CDR2 is FQGNSA. CDR3 in amino acids: CASSFSLGGTIVPSVPRTDTQYF. The CDR3 coding sequence is TGTGCCAGCAGCTTTTCTCTCGGGGGGACTATCGTCCCCTCAGTCCCCCGCACAGATACGCAGTATTTT.

The J gene is TRBJ1-4, the V gene TRBV7-8, with TRBD1 as a possible D gene (5 bases). This CDR3 comprises 12 residues. Trimming cost V 5 bases and J 13 bases, with 14 bases left between them. Germline CDR1 and CDR2: SGHVS and FQNEAQ. This CDR3 reads CASSPRDAGLFF. The DNA of the CDR3 is TGTGCCAGCAGCCCTCGGGACGCGGGACTGTTTTTT.

The chain has TRBV12-3 or TRBV12-4 and TRBJ1-6; 7 bases align to TRBD1. The CDR3 has 14 amino acids. The V and J ends lost 5 bases and 3 bases, in that order; junction bases with no gene match: 1. The CDR3 sequence is CASSGQDYNSPLHF. CDR3 bases: TGTGCCAGCAGTGGACAGGACTATAATTCACCCCTCCACTTT.

This chain connects TRBV4-2 to TRBJ1-1, with D possibly matching TRBD1 (6 bases). Germline V gene sequence: CDR1 LGHNA, CDR2 YNFKEQ. V lost 0 bases and J 0 bases, leaving 11 bases between the germline ends. This CDR3 is 16 amino acids long. The CDR3 spells CASSQEGGRMNTEAFF. Written as DNA, the CDR3 is TGTGCCAGCAGCCAAGAAGGGGGGAGAATGAACACTGAAGCTTTCTTT.

This clonotype has a count of ten or more. In DNA form, the CDR3 reads TGTGCCAGCAGTTTCGTAGGCGGAGAGCAGTACTTC. It translates to CASSFVGGEQYF. This chain links TRBV12-3 or TRBV12-4 with TRBJ2-7; D ambiguous. V dropped 3 bases and J dropped 7 bases, with 10 bases sitting between them. The CDR3 is made up of 12 amino acids.